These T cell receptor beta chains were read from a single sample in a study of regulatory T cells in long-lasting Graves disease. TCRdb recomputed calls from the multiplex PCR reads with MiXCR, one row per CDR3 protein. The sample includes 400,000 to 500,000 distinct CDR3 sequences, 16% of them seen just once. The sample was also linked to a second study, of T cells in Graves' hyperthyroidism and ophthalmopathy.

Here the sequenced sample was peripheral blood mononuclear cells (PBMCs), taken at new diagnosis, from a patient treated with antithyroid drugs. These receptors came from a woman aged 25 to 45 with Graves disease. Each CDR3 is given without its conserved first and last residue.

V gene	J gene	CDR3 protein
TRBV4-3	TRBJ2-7	ASSQDYPPGLAAFSYEQY
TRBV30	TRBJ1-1	AWSVSPQNTEAF
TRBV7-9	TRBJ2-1	ASSYTGTRDNEQF
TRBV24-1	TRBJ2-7	ATSDSLAGALEQY
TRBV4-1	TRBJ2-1	ASSPRSWTGDNEQF
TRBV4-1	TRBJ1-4	ASSLRTGTNEKPF
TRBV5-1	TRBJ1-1	ASKGESYYNTEAF
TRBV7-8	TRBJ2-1	ASSLVLAVTYNEQF
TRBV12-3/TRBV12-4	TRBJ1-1	ASSTSTGTGVFGAF
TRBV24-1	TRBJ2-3	ATSDSGRGFLDTQY
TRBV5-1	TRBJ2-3	ASSFGLAGGDTQY
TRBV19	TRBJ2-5	ASRTGETQY
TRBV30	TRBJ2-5	AWSDGQTQY
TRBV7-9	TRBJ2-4	ASSLRFGGKNIQY
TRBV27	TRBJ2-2	ASSSLAGGVSTGELF
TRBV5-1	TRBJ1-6	ASSPETGGGSPLH
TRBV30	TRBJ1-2	AWSLPAYGYT
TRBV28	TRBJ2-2	ASSSEQGRTGELF
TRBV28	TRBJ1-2	ASRRDNRYGYT
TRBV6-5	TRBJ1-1	ASSWRGRGTEAF
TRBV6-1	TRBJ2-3	ASVRLAGGTDTQY
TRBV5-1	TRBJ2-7	ASSSPGQDYEQY
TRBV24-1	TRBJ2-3	ATSDQRSSTDTQY
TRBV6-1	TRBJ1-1	ASTSPGARAEAF
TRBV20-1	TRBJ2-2	SVNGGRSNTGELF
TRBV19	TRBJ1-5	PPRGGRSNQPQH
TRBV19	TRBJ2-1	ASSSGTNYNEQF
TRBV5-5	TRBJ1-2	ASSFFWGQGAIGYT
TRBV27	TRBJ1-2	ASSADRGSYGYT
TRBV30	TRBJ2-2	AWSVPQGTGELF
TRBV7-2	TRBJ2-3	ASSSALTNTQY
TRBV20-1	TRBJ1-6	SAPVEYNSPLH
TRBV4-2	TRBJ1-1	ASRSTQGNTEAF
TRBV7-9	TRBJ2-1	ASSSASGSYNEQF
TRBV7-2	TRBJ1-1	ASASEGANTEAF
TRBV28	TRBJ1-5	ASRMDRARQPQH
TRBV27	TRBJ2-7	ASSLTGEGKSYEQY
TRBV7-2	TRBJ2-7	ASSFLDRGEQH
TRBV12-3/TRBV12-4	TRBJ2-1	ASSHPRDYNNEQF
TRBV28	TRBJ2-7	ASSSLYEQY
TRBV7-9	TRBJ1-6	ASSSGTENSPLH
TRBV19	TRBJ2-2	ASSIRTVTGELF
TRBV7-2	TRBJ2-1	ASSLEGTSGRFYNEQF
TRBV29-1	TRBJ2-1	SVGGQGYNEQF